Listed here are 5 T cell receptor beta chains from one sample, sequenced in a study of CD8 T cells in ankylosing spondylitis. TCRdb independently ran MiXCR on the 5' RACE reads; one entry per CDR3 protein. This sample has 250,000 to 350,000 distinct CDR3 sequences, with less than 25% found just once. The sequencing input was blood, either unsorted or a sorted T cell fraction (not recorded which). The receptors derive from a female donor with ankylosing spondylitis or in good health (not recorded which).

A few counts support this clonotype. V gene TRBV5-5 combines with J gene TRBJ2-3; the D gene is possibly TRBD1 (5 bases). CDR3 length: 15 amino acids. Between the trimmed V and J ends, which lost 3 bases and 3 bases, there was a span of 14 bases. Germline-derived CDR1 and CDR2 are SGHKS and YYEKEE (reference sequence). CDR3 DNA sequence: TGTGCCAGCAGCTCGACGACAGTGAGGACAGATACGCAGTATTTT. Its protein product is CASSSTTVRTDTQYF.

This clonotype was counted between two and nine times. The gene calls are TRBV5-1 and TRBJ2-1; no clear D gene. This CDR3 comprises 14 residues. Trimming left V 9 bases short and J 5 bases short, with 18 bases between. CDR1 is SGHRS and CDR2 is YFSETQ in the germline V gene. This CDR3 reads CATSLELYDNEQFF. In nucleotides, the CDR3 is TGCGCCACCTCCCTGGAGCTGTACGACAATGAGCAGTTCTTC.

The J gene is TRBJ1-1, the V gene TRBV12-3 or TRBV12-4; D is possibly TRBD1 (6 bases). V gave up 10 bases and J gave up 3 bases, with 15 bases separating them. This CDR3 spans 13 amino acids. CDR3 region: CANKWGGDTEAFF. For the CDR3, the DNA is TGTGCCAACAAGTGGGGGGGCGACACTGAAGCTTTCTTT.

This clonotype occurred a few times. The CDR3 DNA follows: TGTGCCAGCAGTTACTCGGACTCCTCCTACAATGAGCAGTTCTTC. This gives the protein CASSYSDSSYNEQFF. This rearrangement joins TRBV6-5 to TRBJ2-1, with TRBD2 as a possible D gene (5 bases). Germline-derived CDR1 and CDR2 are MNHEY and SVGAGI. The CDR3 runs 15 residues. Trimming removed 0 bases at V and 0 bases at J, with 6 bases between.

This clonotype occurred a few times. J is TRBJ1-2 and V is TRBV20-1, with 7 bases that match TRBD1. V dropped 7 bases and J dropped 8; count of bases not matched to a gene: 7. The CDR3 covers 11 residues. Germline CDR1 is DFQATT and CDR2 is SNEGSKA (reference sequence). CDR3 sequence (DNA): TGCAGTGGGGGACAGCCGACGGGCTACACCTTC. This sequence encodes CSGGQPTGYTF.